The 5 T cell receptor beta chains given below trace back to one sample, sequenced in a study of blood T cell repertoires in COVID-19. Sequenced by immunoSEQ multiplex PCR; TCRdb stores in-frame clones only, minus some. This table holds 120,000 to 150,000 clones, 85% to 90% found once. Sequenced input: peripheral blood. The receptors come from a human donor in a cohort sampled during active COVID-19.

This sequence joins TRBV7-9 and TRBJ2-1, with 10 nucleotides matching TRBD2. CDR1 SEHNR and CDR2 FQNEAQ come from the germline V gene (reference sequence). CDR3 length equals 16 residues. V lost 5 bases to trimming and J lost 4 bases; unmatched junction nucleotides: 8. This chain's CDR3 is CASSPPGLADYNEQFF. CDR3 bases: TGTGCCAGCAGCCCCCCCGGACTAGCGGATTACAATGAGCAGTTCTTC.

V is TRBV19 and J is TRBJ2-7, with a tentative D call TRBD1 (6 bases). There are 16 residues in the CDR3. Germline V gene lookup returns CDR1 LNHDA and CDR2 SQIVND (reference sequence). Trimming shortened V by 5 bases and J by 3 bases, and 20 bases separated the two germline ends. CDR3 DNA sequence: TGTGCCAGTAGTTGGTTCGCGGGTCAGGGGTTCTACGAGCAGTACTTC. Translating it yields CASSWFAGQGFYEQYF.

The chain recombines TRBV11-3 with TRBJ2-3; 13 positions agree with TRBD2. This CDR3 has 17 residues. V gave up 5 bases and J gave up 1 base; unmatched junction bases: 6. Germline-derived CDR1 and CDR2 are SGHNT and YENEEA. CDR3: CASSLGLAGVGTDTQYF. Written as DNA, the CDR3 is TGTGCCAGCAGCCTCGGACTAGCGGGAGTGGGCACAGATACGCAGTATTTT.

This clone appeared a single time. The chain joins TRBV7-6 to TRBJ2-1; 8 nucleotides agree with TRBD1. After removal of 1 base from V and 5 bases from J, the junction contained 4 bases not matched to a gene. Germline-derived CDR1 and CDR2 are SGHVS and FNYEAQ. The CDR3 spans 15 residues. The CDR3 loop reads CASSLVGTGNNEQFF. As DNA, the CDR3 is TGTGCCAGCAGCTTAGTCGGGACAGGTAACAATGAGCAGTTCTTC.

The chain couples TRBV5-4 to TRBJ2-1; 7 positions agree with TRBD2. V trimming: 0 bases; J trimming: 0 bases; junction bases outside the gene matches: 3. The CDR3 consists of 16 residues. Germline V gives CDR1 SGHNT, CDR2 YYREEE (reference sequence). The CDR3 here is CASSLVGGSSYNEQFF. The CDR3 region has the DNA TGTGCCAGCAGCTTGGTAGGCGGGAGCTCCTACAATGAGCAGTTCTTC.